Listed below are T cell receptor beta chains from one sample, sequenced in a study of blood T cell repertoires in COVID-19. TCRdb keeps only in-frame clones here, not all; method: immunoSEQ multiplex PCR. The repertoire holds nearly 70,000 clones, with around 90% as singletons. Sequencing input: peripheral blood. Receptors originate from a woman in her 50s with COVID-19, enrolled during active disease. Both conserved end residues are part of each CDR3. D genes are given only for firm matches.

d_call j_call v_call cdr3_length cdr3_aa
TRBD2 TRBJ2-7 TRBV7-9 14 CASSTTSGYYEQYF
. TRBJ2-7 TRBV19 14 CASSYRAGGRGQYF
TRBD1 TRBJ2-2 TRBV5-1 15 CASSVTGGSTGELFF
TRBD1 TRBJ2-3 TRBV5-1 15 CASSRGQASLDTQYF
TRBD2 TRBJ2-5 TRBV23-1 16 CASMEGSGSASETQYF
. TRBJ2-7 TRBV5-1 14 CASSLTPGSGEQYF
. TRBJ1-6 TRBV6-6 14 CASSYGSGGSPLHF
TRBD2 TRBJ2-5 TRBV5-5 18 CASSPRLAGGPSQETQYF
TRBD2 TRBJ2-7 TRBV30 14 CAWSPGGLLYEQYF
TRBD2 TRBJ2-5 TRBV11-2 17 CASSFDTSGIKEETQYF
TRBD2 TRBJ2-7 TRBV3-1/TRBV3-2 16 CASSQPLAGGSYEQYF
. TRBJ1-1 TRBV5-6 14 CASSLARRHTEAFF
. TRBJ2-1 TRBV5-6 14 CASSFVPAGYEQFF
. TRBJ2-6 TRBV4-1 16 CASSPRSFSGANVLTF
TRBD1 TRBJ2-5 TRBV7-3 13 CASSPTGEETQYF
TRBD1 TRBJ2-3 TRBV4-1 16 CASSQGQGSVHTTQYF
. TRBJ1-2 TRBV7-9 12 CASSPTVYGYTF
. TRBJ1-3 TRBV11-1 13 CPQAGDIENTIYF
TRBD1 TRBJ2-3 TRBV5-1 17 CASSLTRTGRSTDTQYF
. TRBJ1-1 TRBV19 13 CATKTGLNTEAFF
TRBD2 TRBJ2-1 TRBV6-4 16 CASSARSTSGYNEQFF
. TRBJ2-7 TRBV6-1 18 CASSVDILNLGGKYEQYF